The present T cell receptor beta chain was sequenced within a study of cytomegalovirus exposure and HLA in healthy donors. As regards this clone: Its target is not known.

Findings of the study overall: Available immune exposure information covered CMV serostatus only. The investigators catalogued 164 TCR beta chains as cytomegalovirus-associated. For TCR beta chains, V- and J-gene trimming was later linked to a missense DCLRE1C variant.

PCR involved 60 Vbeta and 13 Jbeta primers. TCRdb keeps only in-frame clones here, not all; method: immunoSEQ multiplex PCR. The sample lists 97,000 or so clones, 81% occurring once. Trimming took off 0 bases at V and 1 base at J, with 24 bases between the two ends. The CDR3 covers 20 residues. CDR1 is SGHTA and CDR2 is FQGNSA in the germline V gene. The sequenced sample was PBMCs. The V and J genes are TRBV7-2 and TRBJ1-1; the D gene is possibly TRBD1 (5 bases). This sequence was found in a man aged 35-49 years in good health and CMV-seronegative. The CDR3 nucleotides are TGTGCCAGCAGCTTAGCAAGGAACAGGAGGGGCCAAACACCGAACACTGAAGCTTTCTTT. It specifies CASSLARNRRGQTPNTEAFF.